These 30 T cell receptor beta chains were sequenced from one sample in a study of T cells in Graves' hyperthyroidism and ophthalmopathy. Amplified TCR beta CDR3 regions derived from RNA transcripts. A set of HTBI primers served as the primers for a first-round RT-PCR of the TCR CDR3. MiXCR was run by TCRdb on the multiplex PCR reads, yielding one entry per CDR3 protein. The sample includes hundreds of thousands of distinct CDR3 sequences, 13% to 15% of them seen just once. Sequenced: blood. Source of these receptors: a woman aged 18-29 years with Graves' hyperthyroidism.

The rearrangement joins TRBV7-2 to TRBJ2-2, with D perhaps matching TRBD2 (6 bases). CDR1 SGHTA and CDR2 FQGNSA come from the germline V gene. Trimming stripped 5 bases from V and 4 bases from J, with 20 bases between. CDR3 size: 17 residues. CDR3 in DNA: TGTGCCAGCAGCCCCCCACCCCCCGGGAGTAGCACCGGGGAGCTGTTTTTT. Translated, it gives CASSPPPPGSSTGELFF.

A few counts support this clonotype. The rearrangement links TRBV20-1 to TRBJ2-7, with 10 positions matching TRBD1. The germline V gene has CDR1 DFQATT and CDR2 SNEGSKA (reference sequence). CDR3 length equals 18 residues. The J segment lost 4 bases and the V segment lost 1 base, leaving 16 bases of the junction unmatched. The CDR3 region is CSARARGGGTGASYEQYF. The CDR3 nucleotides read TGCAGTGCTAGAGCCCGAGGGGGTGGGACAGGGGCCTCTTACGAGCAGTACTTC.

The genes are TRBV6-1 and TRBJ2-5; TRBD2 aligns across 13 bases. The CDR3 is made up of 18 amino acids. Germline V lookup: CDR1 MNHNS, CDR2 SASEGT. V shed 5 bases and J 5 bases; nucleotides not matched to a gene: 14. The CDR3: CASSLPGGLAGFGETQYF. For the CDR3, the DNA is TGTGCCAGCAGTCTTCCAGGGGGACTAGCGGGATTTGGGGAGACCCAGTACTTC.

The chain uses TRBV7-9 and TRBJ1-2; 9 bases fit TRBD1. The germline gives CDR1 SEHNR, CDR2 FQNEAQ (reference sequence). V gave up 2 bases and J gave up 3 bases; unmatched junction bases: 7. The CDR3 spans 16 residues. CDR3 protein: CASSLLRTGVDYGYTF. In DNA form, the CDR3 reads TGTGCCAGCAGCTTACTTAGGACAGGGGTCGACTATGGCTACACCTTC.

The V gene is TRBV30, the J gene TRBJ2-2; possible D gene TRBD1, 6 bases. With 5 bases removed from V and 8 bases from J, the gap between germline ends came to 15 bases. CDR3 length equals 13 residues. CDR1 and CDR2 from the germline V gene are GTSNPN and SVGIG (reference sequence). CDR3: CAWAVLGAGELFF. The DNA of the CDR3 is TGTGCCTGGGCGGTTCTGGGGGCAGGGGAGCTGTTTTTT.

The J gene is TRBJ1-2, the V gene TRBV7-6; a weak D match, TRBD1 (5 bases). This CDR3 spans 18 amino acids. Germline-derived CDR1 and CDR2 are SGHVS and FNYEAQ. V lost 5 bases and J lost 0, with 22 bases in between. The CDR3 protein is CASSPPLAGGMTNYGYTF. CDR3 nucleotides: TGTGCCAGCAGCCCCCCCTTGGCGGGGGGGATGACTAACTATGGCTACACCTTC. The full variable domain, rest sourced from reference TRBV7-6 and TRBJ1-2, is GAGVSQSPRYKVTKRGQDVALRCDPISGHVSLYWYRQALGQGPEFLTYFNYEAQQDKSGLPNDRFSAERPEGSISTLTIQRTEQRDSAMYRCASSPPLAGGMTNYGYTFGSGTRLTVV.

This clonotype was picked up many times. This chain's CDR3 is CASRTTGRNTGELFF. In DNA, the CDR3 is TGTGCCAGCAGAACGACAGGACGGAACACCGGGGAGCTGTTTTTT. The rearrangement uses TRBV6-1 and TRBJ2-2; D perhaps matches TRBD1 (6 bases). This CDR3 has 15 residues. Germline V gene data show CDR1 as MNHNS and CDR2 as SASEGT. Trimming took off 6 bases at V and 1 base at J, with 12 bases between the two ends.

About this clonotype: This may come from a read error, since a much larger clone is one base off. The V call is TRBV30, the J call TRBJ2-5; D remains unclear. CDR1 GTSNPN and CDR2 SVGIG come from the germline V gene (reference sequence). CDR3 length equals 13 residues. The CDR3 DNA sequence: TGTGCCTGGAAAGGCAGGACCCAAGAGACCCGGTACTTC. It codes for CAWKGRTQETRYF.

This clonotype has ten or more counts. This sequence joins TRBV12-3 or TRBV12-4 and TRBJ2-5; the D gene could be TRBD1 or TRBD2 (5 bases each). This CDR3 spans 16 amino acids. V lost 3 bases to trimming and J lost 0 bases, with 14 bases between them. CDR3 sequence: CASSLGPGRYQETQYF. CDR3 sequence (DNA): TGTGCCAGCAGTTTGGGCCCGGGACGGTACCAAGAGACCCAGTACTTC.

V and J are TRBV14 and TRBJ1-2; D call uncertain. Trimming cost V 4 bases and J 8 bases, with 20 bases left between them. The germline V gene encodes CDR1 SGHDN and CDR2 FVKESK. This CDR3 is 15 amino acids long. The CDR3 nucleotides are TGTGCCAGCAGCCTTGACCAAACCGGTGGTTTGGGCTACACCTTC. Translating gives CASSLDQTGGLGYTF.

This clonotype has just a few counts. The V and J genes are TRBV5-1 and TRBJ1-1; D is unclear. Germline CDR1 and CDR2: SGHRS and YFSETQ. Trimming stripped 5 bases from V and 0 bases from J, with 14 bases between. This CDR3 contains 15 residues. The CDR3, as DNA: TGCGCCAGCAGAGTAGGAGATATTATGAACACTGAAGCTTTCTTT. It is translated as CASRVGDIMNTEAFF. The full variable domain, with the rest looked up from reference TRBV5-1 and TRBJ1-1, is KAGVTQTPRYLIKTRGQQVTLSCSPISGHRSVSWYQQTPGQGLQFLFEYFSETQRNKGNFPGRFSGRQFSNSRSEMNVSTLELGDSALYLCASRVGDIMNTEAFFGQGTRLTVV.

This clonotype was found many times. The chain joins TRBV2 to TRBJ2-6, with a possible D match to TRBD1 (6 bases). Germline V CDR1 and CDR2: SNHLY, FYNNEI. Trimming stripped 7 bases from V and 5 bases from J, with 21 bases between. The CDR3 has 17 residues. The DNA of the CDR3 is TGTGCCAGCACCCGAACGAACAGGGAACAGCGGGCCAACGTCCTGACTTTC. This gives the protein CASTRTNREQRANVLTF.

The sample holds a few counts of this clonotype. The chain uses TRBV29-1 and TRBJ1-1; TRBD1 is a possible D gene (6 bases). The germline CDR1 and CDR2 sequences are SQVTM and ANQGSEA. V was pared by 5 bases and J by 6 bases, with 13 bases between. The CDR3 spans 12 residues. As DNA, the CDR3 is TGCAGCGTTCCCCTTGGGGGCCCTGAAGCTTTCTTT. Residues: CSVPLGGPEAFF.

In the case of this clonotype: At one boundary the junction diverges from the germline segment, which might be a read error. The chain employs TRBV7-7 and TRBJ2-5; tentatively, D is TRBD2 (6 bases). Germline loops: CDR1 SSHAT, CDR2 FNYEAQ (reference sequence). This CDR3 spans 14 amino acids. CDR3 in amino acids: CASSSGLLQETQYF. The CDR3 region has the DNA TGTGCTAGCAGCTCCGGACTACTGCAAGAGACCCAGTACTTC.

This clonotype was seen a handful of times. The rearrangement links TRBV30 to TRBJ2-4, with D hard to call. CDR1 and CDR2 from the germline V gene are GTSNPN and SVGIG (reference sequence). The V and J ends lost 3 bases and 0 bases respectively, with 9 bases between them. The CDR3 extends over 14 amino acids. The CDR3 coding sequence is TGTGCCTGGAGCTTGACCATAGCCAAAAACATTCAGTACTTC. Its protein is CAWSLTIAKNIQYF.

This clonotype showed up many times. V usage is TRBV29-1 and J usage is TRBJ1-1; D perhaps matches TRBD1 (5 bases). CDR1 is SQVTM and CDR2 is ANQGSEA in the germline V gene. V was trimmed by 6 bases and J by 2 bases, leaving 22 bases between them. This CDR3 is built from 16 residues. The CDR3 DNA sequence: TGCAGCGTGCGGGGTCGCTTTGGGGCCCCCAACACTGAAGCTTTCTTT. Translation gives CSVRGRFGAPNTEAFF.

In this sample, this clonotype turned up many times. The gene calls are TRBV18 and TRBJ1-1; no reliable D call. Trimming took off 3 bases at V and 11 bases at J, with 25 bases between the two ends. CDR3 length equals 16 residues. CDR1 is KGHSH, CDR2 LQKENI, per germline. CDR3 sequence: CASSPTLSSKRPYAFF. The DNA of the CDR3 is TGTGCCAGCTCACCTACCTTATCCTCCAAAAGGCCGTACGCTTTCTTT.

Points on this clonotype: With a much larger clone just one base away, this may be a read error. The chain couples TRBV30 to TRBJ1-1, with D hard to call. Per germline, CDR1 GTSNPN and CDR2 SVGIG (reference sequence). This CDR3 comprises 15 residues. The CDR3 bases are TGTGCCTGGAGCGGCGGCCCAACAACACTCTCTGAAGCTTCCTTT. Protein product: CAWSGGPTTLSEASF. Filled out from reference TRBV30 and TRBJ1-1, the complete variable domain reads SQTIHQWPATLVQPVGSPLSLECTVEGTSNPNLYWYRQAAGRGLQLLFYSVGIGQISSEVPQNLSASRPQDRQFILSSKKLLLSDSGFYLCAWSGGPTTLSEASFGQGTRLTVV.

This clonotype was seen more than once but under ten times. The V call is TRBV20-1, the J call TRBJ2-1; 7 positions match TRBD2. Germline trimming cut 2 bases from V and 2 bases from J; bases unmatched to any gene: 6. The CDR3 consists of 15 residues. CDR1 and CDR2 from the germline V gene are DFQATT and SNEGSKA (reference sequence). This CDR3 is CSARNPGLTYNEQFF. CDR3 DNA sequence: TGCAGTGCTAGAAATCCGGGACTAACCTACAATGAGCAGTTCTTC.

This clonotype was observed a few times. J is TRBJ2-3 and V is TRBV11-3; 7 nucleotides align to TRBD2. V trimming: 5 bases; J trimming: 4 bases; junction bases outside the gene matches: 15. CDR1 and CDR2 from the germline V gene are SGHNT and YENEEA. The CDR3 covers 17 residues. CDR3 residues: CASSPLGRGKGADTQYF. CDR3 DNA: TGTGCCAGCAGCCCGCTGGGGAGGGGTAAGGGAGCAGATACGCAGTATTTT.

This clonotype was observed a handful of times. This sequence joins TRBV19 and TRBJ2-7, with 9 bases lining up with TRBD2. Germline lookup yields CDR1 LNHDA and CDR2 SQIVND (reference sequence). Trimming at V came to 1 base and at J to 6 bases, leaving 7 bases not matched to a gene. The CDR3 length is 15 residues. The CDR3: CASSIGNSGSSEQYF. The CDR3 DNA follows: TGTGCCAGTAGTATAGGAAATAGCGGGAGTAGCGAGCAGTACTTC. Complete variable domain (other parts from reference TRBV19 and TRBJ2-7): DGGITQSPKYLFRKEGQNVTLSCEQNLNHDAMYWYRQDPGQGLRLIYYSQIVNDFQKGDIAEGYSVSREKKESFPLTVTSAQKNPTAFYLCASSIGNSGSSEQYFGPGTRLTVT.

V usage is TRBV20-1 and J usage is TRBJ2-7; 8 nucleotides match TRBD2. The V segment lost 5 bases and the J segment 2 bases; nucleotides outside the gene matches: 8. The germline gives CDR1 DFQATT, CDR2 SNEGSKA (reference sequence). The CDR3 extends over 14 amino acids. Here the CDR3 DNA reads TGCAGTGCTCCTATAGCGGGACGACCCTACGAGCAGTACTTC. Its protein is CSAPIAGRPYEQYF.

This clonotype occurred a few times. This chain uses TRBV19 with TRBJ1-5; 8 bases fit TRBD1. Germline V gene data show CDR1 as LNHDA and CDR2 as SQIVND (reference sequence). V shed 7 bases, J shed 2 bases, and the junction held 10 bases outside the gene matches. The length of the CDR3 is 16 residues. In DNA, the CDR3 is TGTGCCAGTACCGTGACAGGGGCGATTGGCAATCAGCCCCAGCATTTT. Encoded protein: CASTVTGAIGNQPQHF.

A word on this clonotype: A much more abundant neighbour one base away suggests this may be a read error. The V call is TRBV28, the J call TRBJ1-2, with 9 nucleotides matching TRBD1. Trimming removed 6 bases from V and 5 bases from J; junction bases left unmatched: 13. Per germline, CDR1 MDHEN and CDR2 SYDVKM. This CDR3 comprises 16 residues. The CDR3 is CASRAPPGQGFYGYTF. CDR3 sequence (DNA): TGTGCCAGCAGGGCTCCTCCGGGACAGGGATTTTATGGCTACACCTTC.

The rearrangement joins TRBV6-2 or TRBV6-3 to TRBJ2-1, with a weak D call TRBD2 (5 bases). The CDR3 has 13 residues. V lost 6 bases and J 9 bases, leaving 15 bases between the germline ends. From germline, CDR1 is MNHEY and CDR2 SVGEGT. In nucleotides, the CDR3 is TGTGCCAGCAGGTCCACGGTTACTAGTGAGCAGTTCTTC. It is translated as CASRSTVTSEQFF.

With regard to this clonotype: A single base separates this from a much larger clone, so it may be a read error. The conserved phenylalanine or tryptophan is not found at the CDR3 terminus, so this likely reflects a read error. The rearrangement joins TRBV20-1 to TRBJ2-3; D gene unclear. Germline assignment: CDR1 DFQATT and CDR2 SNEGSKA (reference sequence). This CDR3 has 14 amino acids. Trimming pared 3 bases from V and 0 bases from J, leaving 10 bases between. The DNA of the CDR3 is TGCAGTGCTAGGCACGGGCCTAGCACAGATACGCAGTATATT. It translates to CSARHGPSTDTQYI.

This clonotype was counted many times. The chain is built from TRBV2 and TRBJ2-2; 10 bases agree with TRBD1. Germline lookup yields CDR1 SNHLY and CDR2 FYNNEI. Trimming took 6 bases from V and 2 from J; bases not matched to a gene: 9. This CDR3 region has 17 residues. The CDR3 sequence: CASSVWDRGFNTGELFF. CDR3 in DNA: TGTGCCAGCAGCGTTTGGGACAGGGGTTTCAACACCGGGGAGCTGTTTTTT.

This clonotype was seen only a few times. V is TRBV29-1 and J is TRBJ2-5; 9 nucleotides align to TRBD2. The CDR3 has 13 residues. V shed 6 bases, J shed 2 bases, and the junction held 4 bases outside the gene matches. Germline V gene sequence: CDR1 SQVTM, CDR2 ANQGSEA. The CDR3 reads CSVGTSRQETQYF. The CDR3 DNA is TGCAGCGTGGGGACTAGCAGACAAGAGACCCAGTACTTC. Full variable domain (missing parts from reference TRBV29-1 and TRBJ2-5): SAVISQKPSRDICQRGTSLTIQCQVDSQVTMMFWYRQQPGQSLTLIATANQGSEATYESGFVIDKFPISRPNLTFSTLTVSNMSPEDSSIYLCSVGTSRQETQYFGPGTRLLVL.

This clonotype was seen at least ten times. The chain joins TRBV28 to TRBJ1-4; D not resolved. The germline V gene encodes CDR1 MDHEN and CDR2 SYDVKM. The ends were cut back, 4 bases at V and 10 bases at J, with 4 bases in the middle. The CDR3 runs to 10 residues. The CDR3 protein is CASSSGKLFF. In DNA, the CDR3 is TGTGCCAGCAGTTCGGGAAAACTGTTTTTT.

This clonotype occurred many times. The CDR3: CSVHRDRVYEQYF. The CDR3, as DNA: TGCAGCGTCCACCGGGACAGAGTTTACGAGCAGTACTTC. This chain links TRBV29-1 with TRBJ2-7; 7 nucleotides line up with TRBD1. Germline CDR1 reads SQVTM; CDR2 reads ANQGSEA. J lost 4 bases, V lost 6 bases, and 9 bases had no gene match. The length of the CDR3 is 13 residues.